This T cell receptor beta chain was sequenced in a study of cytomegalovirus exposure and HLA in healthy donors (TCRdb year 2017). Some background on the complete study: In an earlier analysis of several hundred of the donors, less than 350 Gb of sequence data and some 100 million unique TCR beta sequences from about 179 million T cells were reported. About 300 gigabases of sequencing data and 80 million or so unique TCR sequences were included in an early release covering 550 to 800 HLA-typed donors. The genetic ancestry cluster associated with self-reported Caucasian donors included about 81% of the approximately 410 genotyped donors. The study was designed to test whether signatures of past pathogen exposure could be identified by cataloging public T cell receptors. The T cell repertoires of some 670 subjects were profiled by immunosequencing and related to cytomegalovirus serostatus. A separate validation cohort of roughly 110 different subjects was used in addition to the roughly 700-subject first cohort. The study combined high-throughput TCR immunosequencing, statistical association of individual TCRs with disease status, and machine learning to predict cytomegalovirus infection status. To study patterns of TCR occurrence, a later analysis re-analyzed previously published TCR beta repertoires from 666 donors and added high-resolution HLA genotyping. Rather than drawing on any new phenotypic data, the later analysis identified candidate immune exposures from TCR beta sequences and the way those sequences occurred across donors. An earlier analysis of approximately 640 of the donors applied high-throughput TCR beta sequencing to assess whether each TCR beta V gene segment acted as functional or pseudogenic. Donor age, sex, ethnicity and CMV serostatus were compiled together with the repertoire data. In a later genetic analysis, genome-wide SNP genotypes for about 65% of the roughly 670 donors were used, and that subset was treated as a discovery cohort. All discovery cohort repertoires had been generated using a single sequencing platform. Class I and class II HLA loci were covered by the typing at four-digit resolution. The number of donors typed differed by locus, with roughly 629-640 for A, B, C, DRB1 and DQB1, approximately 500 for DQA1, 606 for DPA1, and under 490 for DPB1. Because of strong linkage in the cohort, a few DR-DQ haplotypes were treated as single units for association and clustering. Among around 400 genotyped donors of the cohort, an average of 235,054 unique TCR beta nucleotide sequences were sequenced per donor, about a sixth of them non-productive. Broad study findings and their caveats: An earlier analysis of around 500 of the donors showed that most TCR beta V segments appeared in productive rearrangements either about 87% or about 30% of the time, which broadly matched IMGT annotations. Most TCR sequences were seen in very few donors, while some public TCRs were found in many individuals. Presence/absence analyses assumed roughly uniform sequencing depth across donors, an assumption that may not hold. In a later analysis, HLA-associated TCR beta chains were found to be more clonally expanded and to have lower generation probabilities than equally common non-associated chains. Because HLA typing was unavailable for some donors at each locus, only the typed subset was used in association tests. In a later analysis, over 15,000 TCR beta sequences were associated with specific HLA alleles at a false discovery rate of 0.05. It was suggested by the authors that the approach could potentially be generalized to other disease states and immunological phenotypes. For the cohort, immune exposure information was limited to CMV serostatus. Cytomegalovirus status was reported to be diagnosed by the classifier with high specificity and sensitivity in both the original and validation cohorts. Linkage disequilibrium might explain the correlated functional status among segregating V segments, but an unknown experimental factor could not be ruled out. Compared with the roughly 700-donor mean, donors in an Asian-associated ancestry cluster had fewer N-insertions in productive TCRs, according to a later genetic analysis. The cohort was sequenced for TCR beta chains only, and without alpha or paired-chain data the features that could be detected were limited. Because counts were too low, some 16 rarely observed V segments, including chromosome 9 orphons, were excluded from the earlier analysis of several hundred of the donors. In a later analysis, TCR association rates were found to vary across HLA loci, with the most associated TCRs seen for DRB1 alleles and the fewest for HLA-C alleles. A further reported finding was that TCR beta sequences accurately predicted the HLA-A and HLA-B alleles for most subjects in the first cohort. When HLA alleles, especially DR and DQ, strongly co-occurred, TCR associations were difficult to assign to individual alleles. The sequencing pipeline was judged likely to have produced a cluster of highly shared sequence variants as a technical artifact. In a later analysis, several top co-occurrence clusters were reported to appear linked to parvovirus B19, influenza, CMV and Epstein-Barr virus. Three of the identified cytomegalovirus-associated TCR beta chains were confirmed in vitro to be specific for cytomegalovirus antigens. An association between a missense DCLRE1C variant and V-gene and J-gene trimming of TCR beta chains was found in a later genetic analysis and replicated in an independent cohort. The study gave a list of around 170 TCR beta chains associated with cytomegalovirus. A later analysis found that most CMV-associated TCR beta chains appeared HLA-restricted, with HLA associations seemingly driven largely by CMV exposure. Because the 87-base-pair reads could not distinguish some IMGT-functional V segments, including TRBV6-2 and TRBV6-3, those segments were excluded.

This clone was counted only a few times. Its antigen remains undetermined. Base qualities are missing; no much larger clone stands one base away. The sample contains more than one DNA sequence encoding this CDR3. The cohort consisted of 666 healthy bone marrow donors. At the time of sampling, all cohort members were nominally healthy, though unrecorded immune exposures were likely present. The donor was CMV seronegative and was included in the group of several hundred seronegative cohort members. Every donor gave a peripheral blood sample, and the peripheral blood mononuclear cells from that sample were used for TCR beta sequencing. The Qiagen DNeasy Blood Extraction Kit was used to extract genomic DNA from the blood cell samples. Receptor libraries were prepared by the immunoSEQ multiplex PCR assay. For the multiplex PCR, a mixture combining 60 forward primers for TCR Vbeta segments and 13 reverse primers for TCR Jbeta segments was used. The CDR3 region of rearranged TCR beta genes was amplified from genomic DNA by a multiplex PCR assay. Amplified TCR beta libraries were sequenced as 87-base-pair reads on the Illumina HiSeq System. Turning to the authors' computational methods: Across the 700 or so repertoires, a later analysis counted about 81 million unique TCR beta chains, roughly 11 million of which were shared by at least two donors. Raw reads were error-corrected and collapsed into unique sequences by a nearest-neighbor algorithm in which closely related sequences were merged to remove PCR and sequencing errors. To assign V, D and J gene segments, CDR3 sequences were aligned to IMGT reference sequences. Each retained sequence needed at least a six-nucleotide match to both a V gene segment and a J gene segment. Rearrangements were classified as productive when the CDR3 lacked stop codons and remained in frame with V and J, and all other rearrangements were classified as non-productive. CDR3 was defined by IMGT convention, running from the second conserved V-encoded cysteine to the conserved J-encoded phenylalanine. Sequences without an unambiguous match to a single V gene segment were excluded from the earlier analysis of approximately 600 of the donors. In an earlier analysis of 450 to 700 of the donors, V segments were called functional above 56.7% productive rearrangements and were called segregating when the between-donor standard deviation exceeded 5%. A statistical classification framework was developed to diagnose cytomegalovirus status using the catalog of TCR beta chain sequences. In a later analysis, V and J genes were assigned by comparing TCR nucleotide sequences against IMGT/GENE-DB human TR gene sequences. Using the TCRdist pipeline, a later analysis assigned CDR3 sequences along with most-parsimonious VDJ recombination scenarios. In a later analysis, every TCR beta chain was defined by the combination of its CDR3 amino acid sequence and its V-gene family, and reads without a unique V-gene family were dropped. In a later analysis, 450 to 600 highly shared, low-generation-probability nucleotide sequences were removed to address suspected cross-contamination and a sequencing artifact. A later analysis calculated a clonal expansion index for each public chain from normalized within-repertoire ranks of inferred template counts. In a later analysis, generation probabilities were computed using a VDJ recombination model fitted to out-of-frame rearrangements, and the results were checked against IGoR. Hypergeometric tests were used in a later analysis to score TCR-TCR, TCR-HLA and TCR-CMV co-occurrence, with a repertoire-size bias correction applied to the TCR pairs. A later analysis estimated false discovery rates by permuting HLA or CMV assignments 20 times. In a later analysis, co-occurring TCRs were grouped with DBSCAN, and TCRdist sequence similarity was added when clustering was performed within HLA-allele-positive subsets. Repertoires with fewer than 30,000 or more than 120,000 public chains, plus five repertoires with anomalous nucleotide sharing, were excluded from co-occurrence clustering. The source is immuneACCESS, and TCRdb retained only in-frame sequences with V and J called. Part of the clones is not carried over; for the studies checked, unresolved V genes explain less than half of this, and the remainder is unexplained. V and J calls and clone size come straight from that table; D and trimming were deduced from the DNA. The sample table lists about 150,000 clones, about 72% of them with a count of one. The ten largest clones add up to over 2% of the sample.

V was cut back by 6 bases and J by 8 bases, leaving a gap of 13 bases between them. Sequences KGHSH (CDR1) and LQKENI (CDR2) are obtained from the germline V gene. The CDR3 goes from the cysteine to the phenylalanine over 12 residues. Only CDR3 DNA is held: 36 bases, read in frame from base 1. Recombination joined TRBV18 with TRBJ1-1; TRBD1 is a weak D gene call, 5 bases matching. Sequencing was performed on PBMCs. The source of this sequence is a man aged 35-49 years in good health and CMV-seronegative. CDR3 reads: CASSLREGEAFF. The base sequence is TGTGCCAGCTCCCTCAGGGAGGGCGAAGCTTTCTTT.